The next 26 T cell receptor beta chains were all read from a single sample in a study of shared clonotypes between healthy human individuals. Using immunoSEQ multiplex PCR, the repertoire was profiled, and TCRdb retains in-frame clones only, with some absent. This table has some 2,000,000 clones, about 95% appearing once. Naivety among CD8 cells was defined by CD45RO negativity and positive CCR7 selection, thereby excluding terminally differentiated effector memory CD45RA+ cells. The specimen sequenced was naive CD8+ T cells sorted from blood. The receptor source for this set is a man younger than 30 in good health.

The chain uses TRBV7-9 and TRBJ2-1; either TRBD1 or TRBD2 may fit D (5 bases each). The V and J ends lost 5 bases and 6 bases respectively, with 14 bases between them. The CDR3 length is 14 residues. The germline V gene has CDR1 SEHNR and CDR2 FQNEAQ (reference sequence). The CDR3 spells CASSGSGPFNEQFF. CDR3 bases: TGTGCCAGCAGCGGTTCGGGGCCCTTCAATGAGCAGTTCTTC.

J is TRBJ2-1 and V is TRBV9, with 10 bases identical to TRBD2. Looked up from germline, CDR1 is SGDLS and CDR2 is YYNGEE. Trimming at V came to 3 bases and at J to 2 bases, leaving 5 bases not matched to a gene. This CDR3 contains 16 residues. CDR3 amino acids: CASSALLAGTYNEQFF. The CDR3 bases are TGTGCCAGCAGCGCGTTACTAGCGGGAACCTACAATGAGCAGTTCTTC.

The gene calls are TRBV19 and TRBJ2-7; D may be TRBD2 (6 bases). The V gene lost 3 bases and the J gene lost 0 bases, with 9 bases spanning the gap. Germline V gene data show CDR1 as LNHDA and CDR2 as SQIVND (reference sequence). CDR3 length: 14 residues. CDR3 sequence (DNA): TGTGCCAGTAGTATGGAAGCGGGCTCCTACGAGCAGTACTTC. Its translation is CASSMEAGSYEQYF.

The chain recombines TRBV13 with TRBJ2-6, with 10 nucleotides matching TRBD2. The J segment lost 0 bases and the V segment lost 5 bases, leaving 7 bases of the junction unmatched. Germline V gene data show CDR1 as PRHDT and CDR2 as FYEKMQ (reference sequence). The CDR3 has 18 amino acids. The CDR3 DNA reads TGTGCCAGCAGCAATGGACTAGCGGATTTCTCTGGGGCCAACGTCCTGACTTTC. Its protein product is CASSNGLADFSGANVLTF.

The chain employs TRBV4-1 and TRBJ2-7; D may be TRBD1 or TRBD2 (7 bases each). The CDR3 length is 17 residues. CDR1 MGHRA and CDR2 YSYEKL come from the germline V gene. Trimming shortened V by 1 base and J by 3 bases, and 19 bases separated the two germline ends. This chain's CDR3 is CASSQGPRGGRSYEQYF. In DNA form, the CDR3 reads TGCGCCAGCAGCCAAGGCCCCAGGGGGGGGAGGAGCTACGAGCAGTACTTC.

V gene TRBV11-1 combines with J gene TRBJ2-3; perhaps TRBD1 as D (6 bases). Trimming pared 10 bases from V and 4 bases from J, leaving 15 bases between. CDR1 SGHAT and CDR2 FQDESV come from the germline V gene (reference sequence). This CDR3 is built from 13 residues. The CDR3 nucleotides are TGTGCCACCCGGGGCAGGGGAGCAGATACGCAGTATTTT. It yields the protein CATRGRGADTQYF.

Remarks on this clone: Other DNA sequences from this sample encode an identical CDR3 as well. The V gene is TRBV5-1, the J gene TRBJ2-7; TRBD2 is a possible D gene (6 bases). Trimming stripped 0 bases from V and 4 bases from J, with 8 bases between. The V gene's germline CDR1 is SGHRS and CDR2 YFSETQ. This CDR3 has 13 amino acids. DNA of the CDR3: TGCGCCAGCAGCTTGGGAGCGGGTTACGAGCAGTACTTC. Encoded protein: CASSLGAGYEQYF. Looking up the rest from reference TRBV5-1 and TRBJ2-7 gives the full variable domain: KAGVTQTPRYLIKTRGQQVTLSCSPISGHRSVSWYQQTPGQGLQFLFEYFSETQRNKGNFPGRFSGRQFSNSRSEMNVSTLELGDSALYLCASSLGAGYEQYFGPGTRLTVT.

The V call is TRBV12-5, the J call TRBJ1-1; D call uncertain. Germline CDR1 is LGHNT and CDR2 is FRNRAP. The CDR3 runs 13 residues. The V end lost 3 bases, the J end lost 1 base, and 6 bases lay between the germline ends. The CDR3 DNA follows: TGTGCTAGTGGTTTTGAGGAGAACACTGAAGCTTTCTTT. Its protein is CASGFEENTEAFF.

The chain recombines TRBV5-4 with TRBJ2-7, with 9 bases aligning to TRBD2. Germline CDR1 and CDR2: SGHNT and YYREEE (reference sequence). The CDR3 covers 15 residues. The V and J ends lost 4 bases and 1 base, in that order; junction bases with no gene match: 6. The CDR3, as DNA: TGTGCCAGCAGCGCGACTAGCGGATTTTCCTACGAGCAGTACTTC. Translated: CASSATSGFSYEQYF.

This clone was seen once. J is TRBJ2-3 and V is TRBV4-3; TRBD1 matches 9 bases. Germline trimming cut 0 bases from V and 4 bases from J; bases unmatched to any gene: 11. Germline CDR1 reads LGHNA; CDR2 reads YSLEER. The CDR3 covers 18 residues. The CDR3 spells CASSQDSTGTGWADTQYF. The CDR3 nucleotides read TGCGCCAGCAGCCAAGATTCGACCGGGACAGGGTGGGCAGATACGCAGTATTTT.

This clone appeared once. The chain recombines TRBV7-2 with TRBJ2-7; TRBD2 matches 7 bases. CDR1 and CDR2 from the germline V gene are SGHTA and FQGNSA. The CDR3 has 16 amino acids. Trimming took 4 bases from V and 3 from J; bases not matched to a gene: 12. CDR3 amino acids: CASSSLNRDYLYEQYF. The CDR3 DNA reads as TGTGCCAGCAGCTCCCTAAACCGGGACTACCTCTACGAGCAGTACTTC.

The CDR3 spells CASSLGRTYEQFF. The CDR3 DNA sequence: TGTGCCAGCAGCTTAGGCCGGACCTATGAGCAGTTCTTC. The rearrangement links TRBV13 to TRBJ2-1; D unclear. The CDR3 runs 13 residues. Trimming left V 0 bases short and J 8 bases short, with 8 bases between. CDR1 and CDR2 from the germline V gene are PRHDT and FYEKMQ (reference sequence).

Only a few counts were recorded for this clone. The chain uses TRBV7-9 and TRBJ1-5, with D unresolved. This CDR3 has 14 residues. Trimming pared 6 bases from V and 4 bases from J, leaving 13 bases between. The V gene's germline CDR1 is SEHNR and CDR2 FQNEAQ (reference sequence). DNA of the CDR3: TGTGCCAGCAGTTCAGACGGGCCTAATCAGCCCCAGCATTTT. Its protein is CASSSDGPNQPQHF.

The chain uses TRBV4-1 and TRBJ1-4; D gene ambiguous. Per germline, CDR1 MGHRA and CDR2 YSYEKL. This CDR3 comprises 15 residues. Trimming left V 3 bases short and J 0 bases short, with 8 bases between. CDR3 DNA: TGCGCCAGCAGCCAGGTCCTAACAACTAATGAAAAACTGTTTTTT. Its protein product is CASSQVLTTNEKLFF.

The V and J genes are TRBV30 and TRBJ1-2; 12 positions agree with TRBD1. V lost 1 base and J lost 6; bases outside the gene matches: 6. The CDR3 runs 15 residues. Germline V gene sequence: CDR1 GTSNPN, CDR2 SVGIG (reference sequence). This CDR3 reads CAWSGPGQGANGYTF. As DNA, the CDR3 is TGTGCCTGGAGTGGGCCGGGACAGGGGGCGAATGGCTACACCTTC.

The gene calls are TRBV30 and TRBJ1-5, with D tentatively TRBD1 (5 bases). Germline loops: CDR1 GTSNPN, CDR2 SVGIG (reference sequence). This CDR3 comprises 15 residues. V was shortened by 2 bases and J by 7 bases, with 18 bases between the two germline ends. The CDR3 loop reads CAWSWGPGTGQPQHF. The CDR3 coding sequence is TGTGCCTGGAGTTGGGGTCCGGGGACGGGACAGCCCCAGCATTTT.

The rearrangement uses TRBV29-1 and TRBJ2-4; D is possibly TRBD1 (6 bases). The CDR3 is 12 residues long. CDR1 SQVTM and CDR2 ANQGSEA come from the germline V gene. The CDR3 reads CRTAEAKNIQYF. In nucleotides, the CDR3 is TGCCGGACAGCCGAGGCCAAAAACATTCAGTACTTC.

V is TRBV5-6 and J is TRBJ2-1; D possibly corresponds to TRBD2 (6 bases). V lost 0 bases and J lost 2, with 9 bases in between. Looked up from germline, CDR1 is SGHDT and CDR2 is YYEEEE. This CDR3 comprises 15 residues. CDR3 nucleotide sequence: TGTGCCAGCAGCTTGGGACTAGGACCCTACAATGAGCAGTTCTTC. It codes for CASSLGLGPYNEQFF. Drawing the rest from reference TRBV5-6 and TRBJ2-1, the complete variable domain is DAGVTQSPTHLIKTRGQQVTLRCSPKSGHDTVSWYQQALGQGPQFIFQYYEEEERQRGNFPDRFSGHQFPNYSSELNVNALLLGDSALYLCASSLGLGPYNEQFFGPGTRLTVL.

The chain is built from TRBV28 and TRBJ1-2; no firm D call. This CDR3 has 14 amino acids. V was pared by 6 bases and J by 4 bases, with 15 bases between. Germline V gene sequence: CDR1 MDHEN, CDR2 SYDVKM. The CDR3 loop is CASRERVPAYGYTF. The CDR3 nucleotides are TGTGCCAGCAGAGAAAGGGTTCCGGCCTATGGCTACACCTTC.

The chain uses TRBV10-3 and TRBJ2-7; perhaps D is TRBD1 or TRBD2 (5 bases each). V was trimmed by 8 bases and J by 0 bases, leaving 11 bases between them. The CDR3 covers 13 residues. CDR1 is ENHRY, CDR2 SYGVKD, per germline. In DNA, the CDR3 is TGTGCCATCCGGGACGGTAGCTCCTACGAGCAGTACTTC. Translating gives CAIRDGSSYEQYF.

J is TRBJ2-7 and V is TRBV28, with TRBD1 matching 9 bases. This CDR3 has 15 residues. The germline gives CDR1 MDHEN, CDR2 SYDVKM. V lost 4 bases, J lost 5 bases, and 9 bases stayed unmatched. In DNA, the CDR3 is TGTGCCAGCAGTTATGAGACAGGGGGTGGGAACGAGCAGTACTTC. This sequence encodes CASSYETGGGNEQYF.

The chain joins TRBV5-6 to TRBJ2-1; tentatively, D is TRBD2 (5 bases). The germline V gene encodes CDR1 SGHDT and CDR2 YYEEEE. Trimming stripped 0 bases from V and 10 bases from J, with 8 bases between. This CDR3 region has 12 residues. The CDR3 loop reads CASSLATGEQFF. CDR3 DNA sequence: TGTGCCAGCAGCTTGGCGACGGGGGAGCAGTTCTTC.

The genes are TRBV28 and TRBJ2-7; 10 nucleotides agree with TRBD1. V lost 4 bases, J lost 5 bases, and 8 bases stayed unmatched. CDR1 MDHEN and CDR2 SYDVKM come from the germline V gene. The CDR3 has 15 amino acids. CDR3 residues: CASSSPGTGVHEQYF. For the CDR3, the DNA is TGTGCCAGCAGTTCCCCCGGGACAGGGGTTCACGAGCAGTACTTC.

The rearrangement uses TRBV15 and TRBJ2-7; weak D call: TRBD2 (6 bases). Germline V gene sequence: CDR1 LNHNV, CDR2 YYDKDF (reference sequence). This CDR3 is 16 amino acids long. V lost 5 bases to trimming and J lost 2 bases, with 19 bases between them. The CDR3 DNA sequence: TGTGCCACCAGCGCAGGATTGGAGGGTAGGGCCTACGAGCAGTACTTC. This translates into CATSAGLEGRAYEQYF.

V gene TRBV28 combines with J gene TRBJ2-5; TRBD2 matches 8 bases. This CDR3 contains 14 residues. Per germline, CDR1 MDHEN and CDR2 SYDVKM. Trimming cost V 5 bases and J 2 bases; bases outside gene matches: 4. For the CDR3, the DNA is TGTGCCAGCAGTGACCCTAGCGGGCAAGAGACCCAGTACTTC. Protein product: CASSDPSGQETQYF. Drawing the rest from reference TRBV28 and TRBJ2-5, the complete variable domain is DVKVTQSSRYLVKRTGEKVFLECVQDMDHENMFWYRQDPGLGLRLIYFSYDVKMKEKGDIPEGYSVSREKKERFSLILESASTNQTSMYLCASSDPSGQETQYFGPGTRLLVL.

As to this clone: Other DNA sequences in the sample encode the same CDR3. The chain is built from TRBV4-3 and TRBJ2-7; 11 nucleotides match TRBD2. V lost 1 base and J lost 2; bases outside the gene matches: 1. The CDR3 length is 15 residues. Germline values: CDR1 LGHNA, CDR2 YSLEER. CDR3 DNA: TGCGCCAGCAGCCAAGGACTAGCGGGACCCTACGAGCAGTACTTC. This translates into CASSQGLAGPYEQYF.